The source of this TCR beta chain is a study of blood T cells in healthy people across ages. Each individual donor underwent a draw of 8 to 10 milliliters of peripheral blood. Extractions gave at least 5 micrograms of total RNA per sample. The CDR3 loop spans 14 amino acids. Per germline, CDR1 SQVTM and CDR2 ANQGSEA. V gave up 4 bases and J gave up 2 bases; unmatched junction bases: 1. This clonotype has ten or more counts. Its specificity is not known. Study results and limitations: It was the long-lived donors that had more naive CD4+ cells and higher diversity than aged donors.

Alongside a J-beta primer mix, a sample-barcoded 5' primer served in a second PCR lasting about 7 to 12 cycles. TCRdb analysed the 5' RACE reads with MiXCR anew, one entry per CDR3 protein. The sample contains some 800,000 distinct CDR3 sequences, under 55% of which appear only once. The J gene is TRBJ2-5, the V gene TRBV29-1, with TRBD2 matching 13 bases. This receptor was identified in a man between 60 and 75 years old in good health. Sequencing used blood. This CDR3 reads CSVATSGGQETQYF. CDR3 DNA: TGCAGCGTTGCGACTAGCGGGGGGCAAGAGACCCAGTACTTC.